The 15 T cell receptor beta chains below were found in one sample sequenced in a study of T cell responses to AZD1222 COVID-19 vaccine. The data were produced by immunoSEQ multiplex PCR, yet TCRdb's version contains in-frame clones alone and is incomplete. The sample has more than 85,000 clones; around 85% are singletons. The material sequenced was peripheral blood, taken on day 0 of AZD1222 vaccination. Receptors originate from an adult in good health.

V and J are TRBV2 and TRBJ2-5; TRBD2 matches 12 bases. The germline gives CDR1 SNHLY, CDR2 FYNNEI. The CDR3 contains 16 residues. V lost 7 bases to trimming and J lost 3 bases; unmatched junction nucleotides: 9. The CDR3 DNA reads as TGTGCCAGCACCCCAGGGACTAGCGGGCCTAAAGAGACCCAGTACTTC. Amino acids: CASTPGTSGPKETQYF.

The chain is built from TRBV5-6 and TRBJ1-4; D is ambiguous. V lost 0 bases and J 0 bases, leaving 3 bases between the germline ends. Germline-derived CDR1 and CDR2 are SGHDT and YYEEEE. The CDR3 runs to 14 residues. The CDR3 loop reads CASSLGATNEKLFF. CDR3 nucleotides: TGTGCCAGCAGCTTGGGGGCAACTAATGAAAAACTGTTTTTT.

This chain links TRBV19 with TRBJ1-5; weak D call: TRBD1 (5 bases). The length of the CDR3 is 15 residues. Looked up from germline, CDR1 is LNHDA and CDR2 is SQIVND (reference sequence). V lost 5 bases, J lost 6 bases, and 17 bases lay in between. CDR3 DNA sequence: TGTGCCAGTAGTGTGGGGGTTTGGGGCCCTCAGCCCCAGCATTTT. Protein product: CASSVGVWGPQPQHF.

This rearrangement joins TRBV28 to TRBJ1-5, with a tentative D call TRBD1 (6 bases). Trimming removed 6 bases at V and 6 bases at J, with 18 bases between. The CDR3 extends over 15 amino acids. Per the germline V gene, CDR1 is MDHEN and CDR2 is SYDVKM. The CDR3, as DNA: TGTGCCAGCAGACATACACTACAGGGCTCTCAGCCCCAGCATTTT. Translating it yields CASRHTLQGSQPQHF.

V and J are TRBV28 and TRBJ2-2; the D is unclear. Germline V gene lookup returns CDR1 MDHEN and CDR2 SYDVKM. The CDR3 extends over 13 amino acids. V was pared by 5 bases and J by 1 base, with 5 bases between. The CDR3, as DNA: TGTGCCAGCAGTCCCCAGAACACCGGGGAGCTGTTTTTT. Protein sequence: CASSPQNTGELFF.

This chain uses TRBV27 with TRBJ1-6, with no clear D. This CDR3 region has 13 residues. CDR1 MNHEY and CDR2 SMNVEV come from the germline V gene (reference sequence). Deletions cut 3 bases from V and 9 bases from J, with 9 bases between. The CDR3 nucleotides read TGTGCCAGCAGTTTTGAGCTACGTTCACCCCTCCACTTT. Its translation is CASSFELRSPLHF.

The J gene is TRBJ1-1, the V gene TRBV6-2 or TRBV6-3, with D possibly being TRBD1 (6 bases). From germline, CDR1 is MNHEY and CDR2 SVGEGT. The CDR3 loop spans 17 amino acids. V was cut by 6 bases and J by 0 bases, with 20 bases left in between. CDR3: CASSPPRDIIMNTEAFF. The CDR3 nucleotides are TGTGCCAGCAGCCCCCCGCGGGACATAATTATGAACACTGAAGCTTTCTTT.

The genes are TRBV11-3 and TRBJ2-7, with D unresolved. CDR1 is SGHNT and CDR2 is YENEEA in the germline V gene. The CDR3 contains 13 residues. Trimming left V 3 bases short and J 6 bases short, with 12 bases between. This CDR3 reads CASSFATVGEQYF. Written as DNA, the CDR3 is TGTGCCAGCAGCTTCGCAACAGTGGGCGAGCAGTACTTC. The full variable domain, with the rest looked up from reference TRBV11-3 and TRBJ2-7, is EAGVVQSPRYKIIEKKQPVAFWCNPISGHNTLYWYLQNLGQGPELLIRYENEEAVDDSQLPKDRFSAERLKGVDSTLKIQPAELGDSAVYLCASSFATVGEQYFGPGTRLTVT.

The rearrangement joins TRBV9 to TRBJ2-1; D is uncertain. The CDR3 consists of 13 residues. Germline CDR1 and CDR2: SGDLS and YYNGEE. V lost 0 bases to trimming and J lost 9 bases, with 10 bases between them. The CDR3 DNA sequence: TGTGCCAGCAGCGTAGGGCCCGTCGCTGAGCAGTTCTTC. Protein product: CASSVGPVAEQFF.

The chain is built from TRBV4-2 and TRBJ2-1; maybe TRBD1 (5 bases). Looked up from germline, CDR1 is LGHNA and CDR2 is YNFKEQ. V dropped 2 bases and J dropped 5 bases, with 10 bases sitting between them. The CDR3 has 14 residues. As DNA, the CDR3 is TGTGCCAGCAGCCAACCGCAGGGTGACAATGAGCAGTTCTTC. As protein: CASSQPQGDNEQFF.

J is TRBJ1-1 and V is TRBV9; perhaps TRBD1 as D (5 bases). V lost 3 bases to trimming and J lost 1 base, with 16 bases between them. CDR3 length: 16 amino acids. The germline gives CDR1 SGDLS, CDR2 YYNGEE. DNA of the CDR3: TGTGCCAGCAGCGCCGCAGGGATCTCGGGGAACACTGAAGCTTTCTTT. This gives the protein CASSAAGISGNTEAFF.

This clone has only a few counts. This sequence joins TRBV19 and TRBJ1-5; D unresolved. CDR1 and CDR2 (germline): LNHDA, SQIVND (reference sequence). The V and J ends lost 1 base and 0 bases respectively, with 7 bases between them. The length of the CDR3 is 15 residues. CDR3 nucleotides: TGTGCCAGTAGTATAGCGAAGGCTAGCAATCAGCCCCAGCATTTT. Its protein is CASSIAKASNQPQHF.

This sequence joins TRBV6-5 and TRBJ1-1, with D unresolved. The CDR3 totals 14 residues. CDR1 and CDR2 from the germline V gene are MNHEY and SVGAGI. The germline V and J ends were trimmed by 2 bases and 3 bases, with 10 bases remaining between them. The chain's CDR3 is CASSYDTWDTEAFF. The CDR3 DNA reads TGTGCCAGCAGTTACGACACGTGGGACACTGAAGCTTTCTTT.

The V and J genes are TRBV5-1 and TRBJ2-7, with D tentatively TRBD1 (6 bases). Trimming stripped 7 bases from V and 7 bases from J, with 21 bases between. This CDR3 contains 14 residues. Germline CDR1 SGHRS, CDR2 YFSETQ. The CDR3 DNA reads as TGCGCCAGCCGCAACACCCAGGGGTCGGGGGAGCAGTACTTC. Its protein product is CASRNTQGSGEQYF.

V and J are TRBV3-1 (or the pseudogene TRBV3-2) and TRBJ2-3; 9 nucleotides agree with TRBD2. Germline CDR1 is LGHDT and CDR2 is YNNKEL (reference sequence). The junction had 6 bases not matched to a gene; V was cut back by 0 bases and J by 5 bases. CDR3 length equals 16 residues. Here the CDR3 reads CASSQDRELAGDTQYF. In nucleotides, the CDR3 is TGTGCCAGCAGCCAAGATAGGGAACTAGCGGGAGATACGCAGTATTTT.